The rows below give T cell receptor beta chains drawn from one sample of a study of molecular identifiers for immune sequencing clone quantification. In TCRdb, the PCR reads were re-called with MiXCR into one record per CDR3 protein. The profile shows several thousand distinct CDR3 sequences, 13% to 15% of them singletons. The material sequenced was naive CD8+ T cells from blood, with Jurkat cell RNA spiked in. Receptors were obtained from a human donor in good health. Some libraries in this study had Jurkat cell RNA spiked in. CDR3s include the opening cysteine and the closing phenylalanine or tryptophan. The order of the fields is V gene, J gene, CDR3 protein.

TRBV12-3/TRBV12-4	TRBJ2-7	CASSPMSGSLGEQYF
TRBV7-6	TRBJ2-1	CASSLLRGSPYNEQFF
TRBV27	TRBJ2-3	CASSPPASTPRTDTQYF
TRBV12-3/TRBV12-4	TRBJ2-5	CASSLSGTQETQYF
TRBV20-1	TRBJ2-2	CSARQKRNTGELFF
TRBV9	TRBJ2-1	CASSVDAVNEQFF
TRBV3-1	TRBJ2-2	CASSQDPVGTGELFF
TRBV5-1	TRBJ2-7	CASSLVGVYEQYF
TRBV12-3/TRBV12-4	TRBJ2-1	CASSFRSNEQFF
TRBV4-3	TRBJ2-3	CASSQVGQGVTDTRHF
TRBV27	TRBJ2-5	CASAHSELQETQYF
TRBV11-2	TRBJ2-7	CASSLESSGTYEQYF
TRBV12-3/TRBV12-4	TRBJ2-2	CASSFGVTGELFF
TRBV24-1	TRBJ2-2	CATCDVGLRNTGELFF
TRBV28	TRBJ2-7	CASSFRASGGGGGLEQYF
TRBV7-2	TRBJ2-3	CASSSAGLAGGYGTDTQYF
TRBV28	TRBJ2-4	CASSSHADPNIQYF
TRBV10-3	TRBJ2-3	CATLSEAGVDTQYF
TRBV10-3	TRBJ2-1	CAISESAVRSYNEQFF
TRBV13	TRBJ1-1	CASSPRDGNTEAFF
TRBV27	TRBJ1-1	CASSLSRPTEAFF
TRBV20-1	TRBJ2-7	CSARGLADYEQYF
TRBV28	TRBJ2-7	CASSNTYEQYF
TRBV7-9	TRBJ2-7	CAVGGATYEQYF
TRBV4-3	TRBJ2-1	CASSQERGNEQFF
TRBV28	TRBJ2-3	CASSFREVDTQYF
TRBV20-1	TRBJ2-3	CSTGSLYSDTQYF
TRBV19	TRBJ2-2	CASSPWQGTSNTGELFF
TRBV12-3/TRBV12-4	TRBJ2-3	CASSSGTDTQYF
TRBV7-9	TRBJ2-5	CASSLVVQETQYF
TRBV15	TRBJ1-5	CATSRVGGSNQPQHF